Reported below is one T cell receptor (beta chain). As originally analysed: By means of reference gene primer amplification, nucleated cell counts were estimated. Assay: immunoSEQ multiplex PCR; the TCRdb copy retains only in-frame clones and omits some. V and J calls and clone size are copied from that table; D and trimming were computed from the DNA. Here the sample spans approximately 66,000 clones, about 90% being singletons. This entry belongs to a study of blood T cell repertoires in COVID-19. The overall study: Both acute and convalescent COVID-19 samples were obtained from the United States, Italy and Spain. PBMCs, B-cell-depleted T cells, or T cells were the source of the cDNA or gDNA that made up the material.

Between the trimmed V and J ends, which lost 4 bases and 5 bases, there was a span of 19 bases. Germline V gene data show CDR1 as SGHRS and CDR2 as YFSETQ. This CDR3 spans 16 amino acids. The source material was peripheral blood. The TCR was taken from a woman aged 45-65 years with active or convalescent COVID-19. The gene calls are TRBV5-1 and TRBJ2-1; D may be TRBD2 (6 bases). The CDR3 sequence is CASSITGTRWDNEQFF. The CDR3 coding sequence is TGCGCCAGCAGCATAACCGGGACTCGATGGGACAATGAGCAGTTCTTC.